This passage covers 25 T cell receptor beta chains from one sample sequenced in a study of TIL therapy for anti-PD-1-resistant metastatic lung cancer. Regarding time point: pre-treatment sample, taken before nivolumab and TIL therapy. The immunoSEQ assay was v3. Produced via immunoSEQ multiplex PCR; TCRdb's table is partial and in-frame only. The table lists about 50,000 clones, 79% of them singletons, with around 4.8% in the top ten. This material consisted of blood, taken at baseline. The receptor set was obtained from a woman between 30 and 85 years old with non-small cell lung cancer.

The DNA of the CDR3 is TGTGCCAGCAAGTACAGGGGGCGTAATGATGCGAACACTGAAGCTTTCTTT. It codes for CASKYRGRNDANTEAFF. V gene TRBV2 combines with J gene TRBJ1-1; 9 nucleotides line up with TRBD1. V gave up 7 bases and J gave up 1 base; unmatched junction bases: 13. From germline, CDR1 is SNHLY and CDR2 FYNNEI. The CDR3 spans 17 residues.

V and J are TRBV7-2 and TRBJ2-5; no definite D call. V lost 0 bases, J lost 4 bases, and 6 bases lay in between. Germline V gives CDR1 SGHTA, CDR2 FQGNSA. This CDR3 is built from 13 residues. CDR3 in amino acids: CASSLARGETQYF. In nucleotides, the CDR3 is TGTGCCAGCAGCTTAGCGCGCGGAGAGACCCAGTACTTC.

The V gene is TRBV5-1, the J gene TRBJ1-3; a weak D match, TRBD1 (6 bases). The CDR3 contains 15 residues. V shed 4 bases and J shed 2 bases, with 13 bases lying between them. Germline CDR1 is SGHRS and CDR2 is YFSETQ. CDR3 sequence: CASSAGQFTGNTIYF. Here the CDR3 DNA reads TGCGCCAGCAGCGCGGGACAATTTACTGGAAACACCATATATTTT.

The table lists this clone with a count of one. The J gene is TRBJ2-3, the V gene TRBV7-9; 8 positions match TRBD1. Germline CDR1 is SEHNR and CDR2 is FQNEAQ (reference sequence). Trimming cost V 10 bases and J 3 bases; bases outside gene matches: 6. The CDR3 totals 13 residues. The CDR3 nucleotides read TGTGCCACCCCCGGACAGGGAACAGATACGCAGTATTTT. Protein sequence: CATPGQGTDTQYF.

Here the CDR3 reads CASSESAGVHEQFF. The CDR3 DNA reads TGCGCCAGCAGTGAGTCTGCGGGGGTCCATGAGCAGTTCTTC. V gene TRBV10-1 combines with J gene TRBJ2-1; 7 positions agree with TRBD2. The CDR3 loop spans 14 amino acids. CDR1 WNHNN and CDR2 SYGVQD come from the germline V gene (reference sequence). V was pared by 0 bases and J by 8 bases, with 4 bases of the junction left unmatched.

V usage is TRBV6-1 and J usage is TRBJ1-1; 7 bases fit TRBD1. Germline CDR1 MNHNS, CDR2 SASEGT. Trimming removed 4 bases from V and 3 bases from J; junction bases left unmatched: 8. The CDR3 sequence is 15 residues long. The CDR3 region is CASSALQGTDTEAFF. CDR3 nucleotide sequence: TGTGCCAGCAGTGCGTTACAGGGGACGGACACTGAAGCTTTCTTT.

The chain links TRBV4-3 to TRBJ1-2, with D perhaps TRBD1 (5 bases). The CDR3 is made up of 14 amino acids. The V gene lost 0 bases and the J gene lost 7 bases, with 12 bases spanning the gap. Germline CDR1 LGHNA, CDR2 YSLEER. The chain's CDR3 is CASSQDSSGAGYTF. The CDR3 bases are TGCGCCAGCAGCCAAGATTCTTCCGGGGCTGGCTACACCTTC.

The V call is TRBV2, the J call TRBJ2-7, with TRBD2 as a possible D gene (7 bases). Germline values: CDR1 SNHLY, CDR2 FYNNEI. V was clipped by 10 bases and J by 2 bases, with 12 bases between them. CDR3 length: 12 residues. CDR3 amino acids: CATGGQTYEQYF. CDR3 DNA: TGTGCCACCGGGGGGCAGACCTACGAGCAGTACTTC.

V is TRBV5-4 and J is TRBJ1-1; 7 bases are a match to TRBD1. J lost 3 bases, V lost 4 bases, and 3 bases had no gene match. Germline V gene lookup returns CDR1 SGHNT and CDR2 YYREEE (reference sequence). The CDR3 totals 13 residues. The CDR3 sequence: CASSLDRDTEAFF. As DNA, the CDR3 is TGTGCCAGCAGCCTCGACAGGGACACTGAAGCTTTCTTT.

This clone has just one count. The chain employs TRBV28 and TRBJ2-5; D is undetermined. V lost 3 bases and J 4 bases, leaving 12 bases between the germline ends. This CDR3 is 14 amino acids long. Germline lookup yields CDR1 MDHEN and CDR2 SYDVKM. CDR3 residues: CASSFTPASETQYF. The CDR3 DNA reads as TGTGCCAGCAGTTTTACCCCAGCCTCAGAGACCCAGTACTTC.

V and J are TRBV6-1 and TRBJ2-7, with D unclear. Germline loops: CDR1 MNHNS, CDR2 SASEGT. V lost 8 bases, J lost 12 bases, and 11 bases lay in between. CDR3 size: 9 residues. The CDR3 here is CASAVERYF. The CDR3, as DNA: TGTGCCAGCGCAGTGGAACGGTACTTC.

The rearrangement joins TRBV6-1 to TRBJ2-5; maybe TRBD2 (5 bases). The CDR3 totals 12 residues. Germline loops: CDR1 MNHNS, CDR2 SASEGT. Deletions cut 7 bases from V and 5 bases from J, with 11 bases between. CDR3 sequence: CASIQRPETQYF. CDR3 coding DNA: TGTGCCAGCATTCAGCGGCCGGAGACCCAGTACTTC.

V gene TRBV7-9 combines with J gene TRBJ2-5; D not certain. TRBJ2-7 explains the end of the DNA better; the J call may be wrong. CDR3 length equals 15 residues. Germline CDR1 and CDR2: SEHNR and FQNEAQ (reference sequence). CDR3 sequence: CASSVAAGNVYEQYF. CDR3 sequence (DNA): TGTGCCAGCAGCGTCGCAGCAGGTAACGTCTACGAGCAGTACTTC.

The chain combines TRBV28 with TRBJ1-5; maybe TRBD1 (5 bases). Germline-derived CDR1 and CDR2 are MDHEN and SYDVKM. The V and J ends lost 2 bases and 0 bases respectively, with 11 bases between them. This CDR3 is built from 16 residues. CDR3 amino acids: CASSLGRQNSNQPQHF. DNA for the CDR3: TGTGCCAGCAGTTTAGGCCGACAGAATAGCAATCAGCCCCAGCATTTT.

This chain connects TRBV28 to TRBJ1-2; a weak D match, TRBD1 (5 bases). V was trimmed by 2 bases and J by 1 base, leaving 11 bases between them. The CDR3 covers 15 residues. Germline V gene sequence: CDR1 MDHEN, CDR2 SYDVKM. The CDR3, as DNA: TGTGCCAGCAGTTTAAGGGGATTGGGTAACTATGGCTACACCTTC. This gives the protein CASSLRGLGNYGYTF.

This clone was observed many times. The chain joins TRBV5-6 to TRBJ2-7, with TRBD2 matching 7 bases. The CDR3 has 12 residues. The V segment lost 4 bases and the J segment 5 bases; nucleotides outside the gene matches: 3. Germline values: CDR1 SGHDT, CDR2 YYEEEE. The CDR3 coding sequence is TGTGCCAGCAGCCATACTAGCGACGAGCAGTACTTC. Translating gives CASSHTSDEQYF.

The chain uses TRBV6-5 and TRBJ2-3; no reliable D call. Deletions cut 6 bases from V and 0 bases from J, with 4 bases between. There are 12 residues in the CDR3. Germline CDR1 is MNHEY and CDR2 is SVGAGI. CDR3 nucleotides: TGTGCCAGCAGACCTAGCACAGATACGCAGTATTTT. Encoded protein: CASRPSTDTQYF.

The J gene is TRBJ2-6, the V gene TRBV11-2, with D uncertain. CDR1 SGHAT and CDR2 FQNNGV come from the germline V gene. This CDR3 is built from 14 residues. Trimming took 2 bases from V and 4 from J, leaving 6 bases between them. CDR3 DNA: TGTGCCAGCAGCTTAAGTTCCGGGGCCAACGTCCTGACTTTC. Amino acid sequence: CASSLSSGANVLTF.

The V and J genes are TRBV6-1 and TRBJ2-3; D not resolved. Trimming pared 2 bases from V and 4 bases from J, leaving 4 bases between. Looked up from germline, CDR1 is MNHNS and CDR2 is SASEGT. The CDR3 totals 12 residues. The CDR3 region is CASSELADTQYF. DNA of the CDR3: TGTGCCAGCAGTGAACTCGCAGATACGCAGTATTTT.

This clone was found once. This chain uses TRBV30 with TRBJ1-2, with 7 bases lining up with TRBD1. The CDR3 covers 15 residues. Trimming removed 3 bases from V and 3 bases from J; junction bases left unmatched: 10. Germline-derived CDR1 and CDR2 are GTSNPN and SVGIG (reference sequence). DNA for the CDR3: TGTGCCTGGAGACCCCTAGACAGGGATTACTATGGCTACACCTTC. Residues: CAWRPLDRDYYGYTF.

The rearrangement links TRBV6-5 to TRBJ1-5, with D perhaps TRBD1 (6 bases). The germline gives CDR1 MNHEY, CDR2 SVGAGI. V was trimmed by 0 bases and J by 5 bases, leaving 14 bases between them. This CDR3 comprises 16 residues. The CDR3 loop reads CASSYSAGYRDQPQHF. The DNA for the CDR3 is TGTGCCAGCAGTTACTCGGCGGGATACAGGGATCAGCCCCAGCATTTT.

The J gene is TRBJ2-7, the V gene TRBV7-9, with 11 bases aligning to TRBD2. Germline-derived CDR1 and CDR2 are SEHNR and FQNEAQ (reference sequence). This CDR3 is built from 18 residues. The trim removed 1 base at V and 2 bases at J, leaving 10 bases unmatched. Written as DNA, the CDR3 is TGTGCCAGCAGCTTAGTCTCCCAGAGACTAGCGGGGCCCTACGAGCAGTACTTC. The encoded protein is CASSLVSQRLAGPYEQYF.

V and J are TRBV25-1 and TRBJ2-3; 15 bases fit TRBD2. This CDR3 comprises 17 residues. Germline V gene data show CDR1 as MGHDK and CDR2 as SYGVNS. Trimming at V came to 2 bases and at J to 3 bases, leaving 3 bases not matched to a gene. In nucleotides, the CDR3 is TGTGCCAGCAGTGAAGCCGGGACTAGCGGGAGGACAGATACGCAGTATTTT. Protein product: CASSEAGTSGRTDTQYF.

This chain links TRBV9 with TRBJ2-7; 8 nucleotides line up with TRBD1. The V and J ends lost 2 bases and 6 bases, in that order; junction bases with no gene match: 4. The length of the CDR3 is 13 residues. Germline CDR1 reads SGDLS; CDR2 reads YYNGEE. The chain's CDR3 is CASSVTGATEQYF. In DNA, the CDR3 is TGTGCCAGCAGCGTGACAGGGGCAACCGAGCAGTACTTC.

The chain recombines TRBV28 with TRBJ2-4; 7 positions agree with TRBD1. The CDR3 totals 14 residues. The germline CDR1 and CDR2 sequences are MDHEN and SYDVKM. V dropped 7 bases and J dropped 1; count of bases not matched to a gene: 4. CDR3 DNA sequence: TGTGCCAGCACCGACAGGGCGGCCAAAAACATTCAGTACTTC. Protein product: CASTDRAAKNIQYF.